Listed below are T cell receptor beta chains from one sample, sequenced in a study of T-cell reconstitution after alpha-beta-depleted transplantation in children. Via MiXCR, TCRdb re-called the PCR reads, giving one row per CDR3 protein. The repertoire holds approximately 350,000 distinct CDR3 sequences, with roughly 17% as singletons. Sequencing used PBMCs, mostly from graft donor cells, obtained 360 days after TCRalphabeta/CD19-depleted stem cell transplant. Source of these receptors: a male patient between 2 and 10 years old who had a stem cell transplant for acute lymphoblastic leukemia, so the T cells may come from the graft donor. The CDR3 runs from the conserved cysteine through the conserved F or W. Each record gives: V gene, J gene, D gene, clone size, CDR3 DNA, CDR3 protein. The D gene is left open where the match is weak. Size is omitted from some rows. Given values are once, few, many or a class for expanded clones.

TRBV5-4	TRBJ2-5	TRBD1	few	TGTGCCAGCAGCTTGGAGCAACGGACAGGCGGAGAGACCCAGTACTTC	CASSLEQRTGGETQYF
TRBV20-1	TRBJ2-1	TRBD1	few	TGCAGTGCTTACGGACAGGGGAATGAGCAGTTCTTC	CSAYGQGNEQFF
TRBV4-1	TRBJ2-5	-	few	TGCGCCAGCAGCCAAGCTTTGGCCCCCCAAGAGACCCAGTACTTC	CASSQALAPQETQYF
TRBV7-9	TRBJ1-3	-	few	TGTGCCAGCAGCTTAGTTCTAGGGCCCGGAAACACCATATATTTT	CASSLVLGPGNTIYF
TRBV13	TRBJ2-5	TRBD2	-	TGTGCCAGCAGCTGGCTGACTAGCGGGTACCAAGAGACCCAGTACTTC	CASSWLTSGYQETQYF
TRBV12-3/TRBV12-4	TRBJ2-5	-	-	TGTGCCAGCAGGCGAGGACCGAACCAAGAGACCCAGTACTTC	CASRRGPNQETQYF
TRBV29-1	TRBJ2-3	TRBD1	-	TGCAGCGTTGAAGATTGGGGGACAGGGCTTCCCTTTTCCGCGGCCACTAGCACAGATACGCAGTATTTT	CSVEDWGTGLPFSAATSTDTQYF
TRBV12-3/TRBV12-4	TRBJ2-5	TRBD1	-	TGTGCCAGCAGGGGGACGGGACAGGGGCAAGAGACCCAGTACTTC	CASRGTGQGQETQYF
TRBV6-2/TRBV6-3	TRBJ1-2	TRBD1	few	TGTGCCAGCAGTTACCGGGACAGGGAGAACTATGGCTACACCTTC	CASSYRDRENYGYTF
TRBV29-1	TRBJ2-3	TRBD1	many	TGCAGCGTTGAAGATTGGGACAGAGAAGGCACAGATACGCAGTATTTT	CSVEDWDREGTDTQYF
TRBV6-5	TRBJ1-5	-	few	TGTGCCAGCAGTTATACAGGGTGGGGCGGCAATCAGCCCCAGCATTTT	CASSYTGWGGNQPQHF
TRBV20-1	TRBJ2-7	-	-	TGCAGTGCTCCCCACGGCTACAGAGCCTACGAGCAGTACTTC	CSAPHGYRAYEQYF
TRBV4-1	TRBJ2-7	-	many	TGCGCCAGCAGCCGAGGGAGAACGATGTACGAGCAGTACTTC	CASSRGRTMYEQYF
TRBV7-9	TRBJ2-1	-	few	TGTGCCAGCAGCTTAGCTCTTAGCTCCTACAATGAGCAGTTCTTC	CASSLALSSYNEQFF
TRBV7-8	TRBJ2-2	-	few	TGTGCCAGCAGCACCAGGACGGACACCGGGGAGCTGTTTTTT	CASSTRTDTGELFF
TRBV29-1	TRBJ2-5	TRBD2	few	TGCAGCGTTGACCCACTAGCGGGAGTACGGGAGACCCAGTACTTC	CSVDPLAGVRETQYF
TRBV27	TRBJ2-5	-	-	TGTGCCAGCAGTCGACCCGGGCGGGAGACCCAGTACTTC	CASSRPGRETQYF
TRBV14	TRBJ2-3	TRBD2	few	TGTGCCAGCAGCGCTAGCGGGAGGGCGGATACGCAGTATTTT	CASSASGRADTQYF
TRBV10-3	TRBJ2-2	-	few	TGTGCCATCAGTGAGTCCCCGCCGCCCGCCGGGGAGCTGTTTTTT	CAISESPPPAGELFF
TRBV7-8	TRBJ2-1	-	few	TGTGCCAGCAGCTTAGTAGGGGGGGCAGGGGAAGGGGAGCAGTTCTTC	CASSLVGGAGEGEQFF
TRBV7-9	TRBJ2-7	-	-	TGTGCCAGCGGACACCACGGGGCCGAGCAGTACTTC	CASGHHGAEQYF
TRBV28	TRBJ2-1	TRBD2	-	TGTGCCAGCAGTTTAGAGGGACTAGCGGTAATAGAGCAGTTCTTC	CASSLEGLAVIEQFF
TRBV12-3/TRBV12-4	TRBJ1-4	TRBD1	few	TGTGCCAGCAGCCGACAGGGGCTTGGTGAAAAACTGTTTTTT	CASSRQGLGEKLFF
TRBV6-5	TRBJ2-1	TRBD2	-	TGTGCCAGCAGTTACTCTACTAGCGGACCTTACAATGAGCAGTTCTTC	CASSYSTSGPYNEQFF
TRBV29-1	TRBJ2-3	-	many	TGCAGCGTTGAAGTAAAGCCCCCAGGGGATACGCAGTATTTT	CSVEVKPPGDTQYF
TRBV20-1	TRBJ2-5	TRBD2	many	TGCAGTGCCCTAGCGGGAGCAGAGACCCAGTACTTC	CSALAGAETQYF
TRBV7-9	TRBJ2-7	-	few	TGTGCCAGCAGCTTAGAAAGCAGGGAACAGTACTTC	CASSLESREQYF
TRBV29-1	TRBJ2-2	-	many	TGCAGCGTTGGTGGTGGGCCTCGTAGCACCGGGGAGCTGTTTTTT	CSVGGGPRSTGELFF
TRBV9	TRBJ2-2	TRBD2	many	TGTGCCAGCAGCGCATCTAGACTAGCGGACGGGGAGCTGTTTTTT	CASSASRLADGELFF
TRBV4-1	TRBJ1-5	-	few	TGCGCCAGCAGCCAACAACAGGGAGGCAATCAGCCCCAGCATTTT	CASSQQQGGNQPQHF
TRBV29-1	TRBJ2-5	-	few	TGCAGCGTTCGACGGTCGGGAGCAGAGACCCAGTACTTC	CSVRRSGAETQYF
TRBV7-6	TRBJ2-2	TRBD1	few	TGTGCCAGCAGCTTAGGAGTTGATAGGGGGCAGGTCACCGGGGAGCTGTTTTTT	CASSLGVDRGQVTGELFF
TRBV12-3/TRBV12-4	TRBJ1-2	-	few	TGTGCCAGCAGTACGGGACGGCTAAACTATGGCTACACCTTC	CASSTGRLNYGYTF
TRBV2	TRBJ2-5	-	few	TGTGCCAGCAGTGAAGCTTGGGAAGAGACCCAGTACTTC	CASSEAWEETQYF
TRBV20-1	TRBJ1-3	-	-	TGCAGTGCCACAGACAGCTCTGGAAACACCATATATTTT	CSATDSSGNTIYF
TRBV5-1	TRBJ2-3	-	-	TGCGCCAGCAGCTTGGCCCCAGGACGCACAGATACGCAGTATTTT	CASSLAPGRTDTQYF
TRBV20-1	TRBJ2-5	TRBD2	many	TGCAGTGCTAGAAAAGCGGGAGCAGAGACCCAGTACTTC	CSARKAGAETQYF